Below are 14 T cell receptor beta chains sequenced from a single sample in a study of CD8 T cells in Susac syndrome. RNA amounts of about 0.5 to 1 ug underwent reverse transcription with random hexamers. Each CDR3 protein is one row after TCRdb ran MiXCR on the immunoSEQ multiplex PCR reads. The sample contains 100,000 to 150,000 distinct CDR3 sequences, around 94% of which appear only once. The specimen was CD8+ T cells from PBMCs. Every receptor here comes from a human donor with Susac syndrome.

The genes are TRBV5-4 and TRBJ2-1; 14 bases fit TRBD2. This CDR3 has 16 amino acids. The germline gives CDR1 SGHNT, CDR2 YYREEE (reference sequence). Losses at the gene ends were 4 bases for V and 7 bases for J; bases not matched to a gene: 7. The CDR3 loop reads CASSPAGTSGGNEQFF. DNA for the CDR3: TGTGCCAGCAGCCCGGCCGGGACTAGCGGGGGTAATGAGCAGTTCTTC.

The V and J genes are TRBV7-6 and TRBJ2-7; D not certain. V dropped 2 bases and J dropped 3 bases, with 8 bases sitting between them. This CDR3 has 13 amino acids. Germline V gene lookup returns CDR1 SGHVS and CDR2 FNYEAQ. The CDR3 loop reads CASSLSPYYEQYF. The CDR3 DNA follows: TGTGCCAGCAGCTTATCTCCATACTACGAGCAGTACTTC. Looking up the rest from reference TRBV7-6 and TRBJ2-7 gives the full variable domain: GAGVSQSPRYKVTKRGQDVALRCDPISGHVSLYWYRQALGQGPEFLTYFNYEAQQDKSGLPNDRFSAERPEGSISTLTIQRTEQRDSAMYRCASSLSPYYEQYFGPGTRLTVT.

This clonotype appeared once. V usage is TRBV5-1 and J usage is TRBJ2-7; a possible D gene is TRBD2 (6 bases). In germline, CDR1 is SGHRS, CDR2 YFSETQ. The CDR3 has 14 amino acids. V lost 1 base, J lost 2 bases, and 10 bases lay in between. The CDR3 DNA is TGCGCCAGCAGCTTGACCTCGGGGGCCTACGAGCAGTACTTC. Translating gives CASSLTSGAYEQYF.

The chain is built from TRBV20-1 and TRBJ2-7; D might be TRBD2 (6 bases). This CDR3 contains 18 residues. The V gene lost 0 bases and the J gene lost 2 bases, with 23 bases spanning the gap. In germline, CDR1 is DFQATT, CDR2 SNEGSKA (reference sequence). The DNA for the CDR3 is TGCAGTGCTAGAGATACTAGTAGGGTAGCGGCGTCCCCCTACGAGCAGTACTTC. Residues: CSARDTSRVAASPYEQYF.

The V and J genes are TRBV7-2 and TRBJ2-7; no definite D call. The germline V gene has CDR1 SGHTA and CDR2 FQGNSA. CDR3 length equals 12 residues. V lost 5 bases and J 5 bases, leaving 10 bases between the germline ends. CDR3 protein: CASSPLSHEQYF. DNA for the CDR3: TGTGCCAGCAGCCCTTTATCACACGAGCAGTACTTC.

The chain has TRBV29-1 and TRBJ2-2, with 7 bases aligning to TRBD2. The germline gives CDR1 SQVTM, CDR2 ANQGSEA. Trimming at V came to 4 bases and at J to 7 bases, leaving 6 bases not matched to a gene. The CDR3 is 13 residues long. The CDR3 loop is CSVALGEGGELFF. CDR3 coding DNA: TGCAGCGTTGCGCTGGGGGAGGGCGGGGAGCTGTTTTTT.

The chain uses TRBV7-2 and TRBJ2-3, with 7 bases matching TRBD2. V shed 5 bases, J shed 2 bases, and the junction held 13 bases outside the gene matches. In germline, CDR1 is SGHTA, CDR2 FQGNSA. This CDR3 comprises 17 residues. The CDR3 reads CASSNLIAGSLTDTQYF. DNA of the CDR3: TGTGCCAGCAGCAACCTCATAGCGGGCTCCCTCACAGATACGCAGTATTTT.

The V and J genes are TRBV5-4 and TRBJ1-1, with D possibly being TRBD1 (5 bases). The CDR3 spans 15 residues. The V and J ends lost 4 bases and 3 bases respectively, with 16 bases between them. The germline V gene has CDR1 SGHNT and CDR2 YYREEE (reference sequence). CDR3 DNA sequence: TGTGCCAGCAGCCCAACCCCCGGAGGGGACACTGAAGCTTTCTTT. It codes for CASSPTPGGDTEAFF.

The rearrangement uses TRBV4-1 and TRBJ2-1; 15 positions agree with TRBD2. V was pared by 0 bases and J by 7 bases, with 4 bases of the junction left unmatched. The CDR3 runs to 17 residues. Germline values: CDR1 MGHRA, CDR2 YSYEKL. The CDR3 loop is CASSQDGLAGGWNEQFF. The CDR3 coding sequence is TGCGCCAGCAGCCAAGATGGACTAGCGGGAGGGTGGAATGAGCAGTTCTTC.

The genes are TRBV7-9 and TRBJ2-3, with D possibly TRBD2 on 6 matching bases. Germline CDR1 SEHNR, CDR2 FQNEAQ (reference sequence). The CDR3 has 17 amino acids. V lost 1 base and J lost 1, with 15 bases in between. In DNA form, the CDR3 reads TGTGCCAGCAGCTTAGGGACCTGGAGGGTCGGCACAGATACGCAGTATTTT. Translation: CASSLGTWRVGTDTQYF.

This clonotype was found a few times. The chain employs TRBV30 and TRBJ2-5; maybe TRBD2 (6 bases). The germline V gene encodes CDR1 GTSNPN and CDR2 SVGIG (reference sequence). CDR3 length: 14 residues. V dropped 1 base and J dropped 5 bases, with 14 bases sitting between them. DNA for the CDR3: TGTGCCTGGAGTGCAGGGCAGGCGGGGGAGACCCAGTACTTC. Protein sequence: CAWSAGQAGETQYF.

CDR3 sequence: CASSQLGTANTEAFF. DNA of the CDR3: TGCGCCAGCAGCCAACTTGGGACAGCGAACACTGAAGCTTTCTTT. This rearrangement joins TRBV4-1 to TRBJ1-1, with 7 bases matching TRBD1. Germline V gives CDR1 MGHRA, CDR2 YSYEKL. This CDR3 region has 15 residues. V trimming: 2 bases; J trimming: 1 base; junction bases outside the gene matches: 4.

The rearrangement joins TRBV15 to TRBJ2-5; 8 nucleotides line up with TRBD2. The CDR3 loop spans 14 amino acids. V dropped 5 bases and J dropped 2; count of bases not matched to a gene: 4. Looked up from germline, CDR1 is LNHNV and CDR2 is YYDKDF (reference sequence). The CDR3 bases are TGTGCCACCAGCGGAAAGCGGGAGCAAGAGACCCAGTACTTC. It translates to CATSGKREQETQYF.

The CDR3 here is CASTNSNYGYTF. The CDR3 bases are TGTGCCAGCACTAACAGCAACTATGGCTACACCTTC. The chain links TRBV12-3 or TRBV12-4 to TRBJ1-2; D ambiguous. Trimming cost V 7 bases and J 2 bases, with 8 bases left between them. This CDR3 has 12 amino acids.